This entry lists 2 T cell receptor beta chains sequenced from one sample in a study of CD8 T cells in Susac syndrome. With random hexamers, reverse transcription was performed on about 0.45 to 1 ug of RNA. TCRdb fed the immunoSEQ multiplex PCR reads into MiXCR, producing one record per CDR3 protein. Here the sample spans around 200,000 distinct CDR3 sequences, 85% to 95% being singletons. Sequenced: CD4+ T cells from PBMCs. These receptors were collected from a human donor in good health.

CDR3 loop: CASSLRTGTNQPQHF. As DNA, the CDR3 is TGTGCCAGCAGCCTACGGACCGGAACGAATCAGCCCCAGCATTTT. This sequence joins TRBV3-1 and TRBJ1-5, with unresolved D. This CDR3 region has 15 residues. Germline CDR1 LGHDT, CDR2 YNNKEL (reference sequence). V lost 4 bases and J 4 bases, leaving 14 bases between the germline ends. The full variable domain, its missing parts supplied by reference TRBV3-1 and TRBJ1-5, is DTAVSQTPKYLVTQMGNDKSIKCEQNLGHDTMYWYKQDSKKFLKIMFSYNNKELIINETVPNRFSPKSPDKAHLNLHINSLELGDSAVYFCASSLRTGTNQPQHFGDGTRLSIL.

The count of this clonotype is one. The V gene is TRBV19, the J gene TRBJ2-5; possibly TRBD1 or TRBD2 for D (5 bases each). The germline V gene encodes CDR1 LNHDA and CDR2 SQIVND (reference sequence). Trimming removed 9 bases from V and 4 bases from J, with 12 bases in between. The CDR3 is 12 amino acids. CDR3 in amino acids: CASARDGETQYF. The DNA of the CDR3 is TGTGCCAGCGCCAGGGACGGAGAGACCCAGTACTTC.